This entry is about one T cell receptor beta chain. Trimming cost V 5 bases and J 6 bases; bases outside gene matches: 6. Looked up from germline, CDR1 is KGHSH and CDR2 is LQKENI. This CDR3 spans 13 amino acids. This entry comes from a study of neoadjuvant anti-PD-1 for oral cavity cancer. These oral cavity squamous cell carcinomas were HPV-negative and locally advanced. Repertoires were generated with immunoSEQ multiplex PCR, while TCRdb's copy carries only in-frame clones and drops some. The profile shows about 6,600 clones, roughly 45% of them singletons. The specimen was tumor tissue, collected before nivolumab (anti-PD-1) treatment. This TCR came from a person between 35 and 79 years old with oral cavity squamous cell carcinoma. The V call is TRBV18, the J call TRBJ1-1, with 7 bases aligning to TRBD1. The CDR3: CASSFGTVAEAFF. Here the CDR3 DNA reads TGTGCCAGCTCATTCGGGACAGTTGCTGAAGCTTTCTTT.